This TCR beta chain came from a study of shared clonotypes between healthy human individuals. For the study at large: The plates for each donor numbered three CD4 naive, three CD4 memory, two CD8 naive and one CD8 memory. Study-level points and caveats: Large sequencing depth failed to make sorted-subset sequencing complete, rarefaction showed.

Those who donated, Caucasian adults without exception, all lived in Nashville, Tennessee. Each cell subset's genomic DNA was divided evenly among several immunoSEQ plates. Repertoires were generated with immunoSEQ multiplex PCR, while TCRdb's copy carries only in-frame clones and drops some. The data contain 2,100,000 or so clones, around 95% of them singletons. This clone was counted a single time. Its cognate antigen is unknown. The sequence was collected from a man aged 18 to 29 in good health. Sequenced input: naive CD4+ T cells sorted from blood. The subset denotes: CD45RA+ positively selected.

The CDR3 sequence: CAWSAGLGYEQYF. In nucleotides, the CDR3 is TGTGCCTGGAGCGCGGGACTGGGCTACGAGCAGTACTTC. V is TRBV30 and J is TRBJ2-7; D may be TRBD2 (6 bases). CDR1 and CDR2 (germline): GTSNPN, SVGIG (reference sequence). The V and J ends lost 3 bases and 3 bases respectively, with 12 bases between them. There are 13 residues in the CDR3.